Listed below are T cell receptor beta chains from one sample, sequenced in a study of blood T cell repertoires in COVID-19. Sequencing was performed with immunoSEQ multiplex PCR; in TCRdb, only in-frame clones are kept and a portion is missing. The sample yields hundreds of thousands of clones, almost 90% seen once. Source material: peripheral blood. The receptors were sampled from an elderly man with acute or convalescent COVID-19. The CDR3 runs from the conserved cysteine through the conserved F or W. D genes are given only for firm matches. Rows may omit the clone size; those that give it use once, few, many or a size class.

v_call	cdr3_length	d_call	j_call	clone_size	cdr3_aa	cdr3_nt
TRBV6-5	15	.	TRBJ2-6	.	CASVGRSSGANVLTF	TGTGCCAGCGTGGGGCGGAGCTCTGGGGCCAACGTCCTGACTTTC
TRBV6-2/TRBV6-3	15	TRBD2	TRBJ2-1	once	CASSPLAGGLGEQFF	TGTGCCAGCAGCCCACTAGCGGGAGGGCTCGGTGAGCAGTTCTTC
TRBV6-5	14	.	TRBJ1-2	.	CASRTGGRNYGYTF	TGTGCCAGCAGGACGGGGGGAAGGAACTATGGCTACACCTTC
TRBV21-1	14	.	TRBJ1-6	.	CASSGSRYNSPLHF	TGTGCCAGCTCAGGCTCTCGGTATAATTCACCCCTCCACTTT
TRBV28	15	.	TRBJ1-5	.	CASRGTFRSNQPQHF	TGTGCCAGCAGAGGGACATTTCGTAGCAATCAGCCCCAGCATTTT
TRBV2	18	.	TRBJ2-6	.	CASSGQTLYVSGANVLTF	TGTGCCAGCAGTGGACAGACCCTGTATGTTTCTGGGGCCAACGTCCTGACTTTC
TRBV7-2	13	.	TRBJ1-4	.	CASSLGRNEKLFF	TGTGCCAGCAGCTTAGGCAGAAATGAAAAACTGTTTTTT
TRBV27	15	.	TRBJ2-1	.	CASKSGRSSYNEQFF	TGTGCCAGCAAGTCCGGTAGGAGCTCCTACAATGAGCAGTTCTTC
TRBV28	15	.	TRBJ1-1	.	CASSLDSGTLSLAFF	TGTGCCAGCAGTTTGGACTCCGGGACATTGAGTTTGGCTTTCTTT
TRBV28	16	TRBD1	TRBJ1-6	.	CASSSGTGPKNSPLHF	TGTGCCAGCAGCTCCGGGACAGGGCCCAAGAATTCACCCCTCCACTTT
TRBV7-2	14	.	TRBJ1-1	.	CASRTGNRNTEAFF	TGTGCCAGCAGGACGGGAAACCGGAACACTGAAGCTTTCTTT
TRBV11-2	12	.	TRBJ1-1	.	CASSLVNRAAFF	TGTGCCAGCAGCTTAGTCAACAGGGCAGCTTTCTTT
TRBV4-1	15	.	TRBJ1-5	.	CASSQERNRAQPQHF	TGCGCCAGCAGCCAAGAACGGAACAGGGCCCAGCCCCAGCATTTT